This paragraph reports one T cell receptor (beta chain). What this receptor recognizes is not known. Base qualities were left out, and no much larger clone turns up one base away. The time point label, as the study defines it: baseline before first vaccination. The treatment or condition label on this specimen signifies: meningococcal conjugate vaccine given as trial control. The vaccinee samples were drawn from two UK trials, COV001 and COV002, one of which was a single-blind randomized controlled phase 2/3 trial testing AZD1222 (ChAdOx1 nCoV-19) in healthy adults. For TCRbeta chain sequencing, PBMC samples from trial participants were taken at day 0 and at day 28 after the second dose. This sample is part of a study of T cell responses to AZD1222 COVID-19 vaccine (dated by TCRdb to 2020 to 2022). With respect to the entire study: TCR sequencing covered some 250 trial participants: about 210 given two doses of AZD1222 and approximately 25 given two doses of MenACWY control vaccine. Trial participants were enrolled by age into 18-55, 56-69 and 70-plus year subgroups, with 148, 28 and 57 TCR-sequenced participants respectively. Summary of the overall study and its limitations: No day 14 peak-response samples were available, so repertoires were characterized only after the peak T cell response. Reportedly, almost half of the unique spike-specific TCRs recognized epitopes lying outside the regions that are mutated in the B.1.351 and B.1.1.7 variants. Participants were mostly white British, with more females than males. The authors suggested clonal diversity may have been underestimated. CD4 TCRs associated with the vaccine covered the entire spike protein, and the dominant responses were in regions 160-218 and 743-854. In the small 56-69-year group, the increase in depth fell short of significance, most likely because of low power. Conclusions about previously exposed vaccinees were limited because only five to seven AZD1222 recipients were SARS-CoV-2 seropositive at baseline. After two AZD1222 doses, spike-specific TCR breadth and depth were significantly higher than at day 0 and than in MenACWY recipients.

The CDR3 regions of human TCRbeta chains were analyzed by immunosequencing. The authors' pipeline ran thus. TCRs in the repertoires were compared against a reference library of SARS-CoV-2-specific TCRs that had been generated with the MIRA antigen-specificity platform. Breadth meant the fraction of unique TCRs that were SARS-CoV-2-associated, whereas depth meant the fraction of total T cells that were SARS-CoV-2-associated. Using the MIRA data, every spike-specific TCR was mapped to the spike region that the TCR reacted to and assigned to either a CD4 or a CD8 class. Log10-transformed breadth and depth values were compared by one-way ANOVA with Sidak's multiple comparisons tests. TCRdb retrieved this table from immuneACCESS and kept in-frame rearrangements only. Not all clones are present; in checked studies, unresolved V genes account for under half, and no reason is known for the remainder. V and J calls and clone size are given by that table; D and trimming were obtained from the DNA. The sample table records some 110,000 clones; approximately 85% of these occur just once. The top ten clonotypes cover roughly 3.9% of the sample.

Cut back by 5 bases and 7 bases, the V and J ends lie 14 bases apart. Measured from the cysteine to the phenylalanine, the CDR3 is 13 residues long. Only the CDR3 part of the read is kept: 39 bases, read in frame from the first base. The germline V gene (reference sequence) yields LNHNV for CDR1 and YYDKDF for CDR2. The rearranged chain carries TRBV15 and TRBJ1-1; no confident D gene assignment can be made. The receptor was isolated from an adult in good health. The sequencing used peripheral blood, collected on day 0 of MenACWY control vaccination. CDR3 sequence: CATSPRRLSEAFF. DNA sequence: TGTGCCACCAGCCCTCGGCGTCTCAGTGAAGCTTTCTTT.